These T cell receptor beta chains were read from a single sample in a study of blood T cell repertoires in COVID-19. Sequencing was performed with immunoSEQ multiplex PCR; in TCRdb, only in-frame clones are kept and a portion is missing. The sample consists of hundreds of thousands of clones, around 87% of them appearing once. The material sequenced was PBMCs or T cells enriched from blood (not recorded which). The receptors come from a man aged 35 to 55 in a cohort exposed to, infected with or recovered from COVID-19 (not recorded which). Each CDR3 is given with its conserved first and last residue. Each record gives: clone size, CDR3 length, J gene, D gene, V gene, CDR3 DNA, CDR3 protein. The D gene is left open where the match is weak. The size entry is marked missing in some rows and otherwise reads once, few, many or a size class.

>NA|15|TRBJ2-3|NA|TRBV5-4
TGTGCCAGCAGCTCCAAGCAATATAGCACAGATACGCAGTATTTT
CASSSKQYSTDTQYF
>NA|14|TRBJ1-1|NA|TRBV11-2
TGTGCCAGCAGCTTTGGACTCGGGGAAACTGAAGCTTTCTTT
CASSFGLGETEAFF
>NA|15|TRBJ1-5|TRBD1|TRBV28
TGTGCCAGCAGTTCTCCCGGGACAGGAGATCAGCCCCAGCATTTT
CASSSPGTGDQPQHF
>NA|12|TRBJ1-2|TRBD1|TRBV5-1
TGCGCCAGCAGCGGGGACAGGGGTGGCTACACCTTC
CASSGDRGGYTF
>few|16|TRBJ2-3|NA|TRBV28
TGTGCCAGCAGTTTCGCGGGACCTCAGGGTTCAGATACGCAGTATTTT
CASSFAGPQGSDTQYF
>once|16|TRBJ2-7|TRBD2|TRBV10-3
TGTGCCATCAGTGAGTCGAATAGCGGGAGCTCCTACGAGCAGTACTTC
CAISESNSGSSYEQYF
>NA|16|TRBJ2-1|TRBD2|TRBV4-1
TGCGCCAGCAGCCGGACTAGCGGGAGGAGTCAGAATGAGCAGTTCTTC
CASSRTSGRSQNEQFF
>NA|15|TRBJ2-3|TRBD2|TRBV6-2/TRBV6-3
TGTGCCAGCAGTTACGTCGGGAGGGCAACAGATACGCAGTATTTT
CASSYVGRATDTQYF
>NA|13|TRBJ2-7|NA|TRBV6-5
TGTGCCAGCAGTTATCGGACAGCCTACGAGCAGTACTTC
CASSYRTAYEQYF
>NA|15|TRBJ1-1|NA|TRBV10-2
TGCGCCAGCAGCCCTCCCTCAGGTGCGAACACTGAAGCTTTCTTT
CASSPPSGANTEAFF
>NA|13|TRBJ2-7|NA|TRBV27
TGTGCCAGCAGTCTCTTGACTAGCTACGAGCAGTACTTC
CASSLLTSYEQYF
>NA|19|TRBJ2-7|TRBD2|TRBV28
TGTGCCAGCAGACGGACTAGCGGGAGGGGTACGCTAAGCTCCTACGAGCAGTACTTC
CASRRTSGRGTLSSYEQYF
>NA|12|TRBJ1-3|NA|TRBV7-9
TGTGCCAGCAGCTTGCCGGAGGGTTCCATATATTTT
CASSLPEGSIYF
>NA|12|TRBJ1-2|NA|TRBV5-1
TGCGCCAGCAGGGAGGGGAACTATGGCTACACCTTC
CASREGNYGYTF
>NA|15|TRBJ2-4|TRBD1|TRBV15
TGTGCCACCAGCAAAGGGGGCGCGGCCAAAAACATTCAGTACTTC
CATSKGGAAKNIQYF
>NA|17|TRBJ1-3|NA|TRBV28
TGTGCCAGCAGTTTTCCGTCGCCAGGCCGCTCTGGAAACACCATATATTTT
CASSFPSPGRSGNTIYF
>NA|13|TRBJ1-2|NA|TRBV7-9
TGTGCCAGCAGCTTAGACAGGGTTGATGGCTACACCTTC
CASSLDRVDGYTF
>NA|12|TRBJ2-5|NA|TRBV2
TGTGCCAGCAAGTTAGAGCAAGAGACCCAGTACTTC
CASKLEQETQYF
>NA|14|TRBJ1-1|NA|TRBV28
TGTGCCAGCAGAGAGGGACAATTGAACACTGAAGCTTTCTTT
CASREGQLNTEAFF
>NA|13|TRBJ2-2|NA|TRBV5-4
TGTGCCAGCAGCTCCCAGGTTGCCGGGGAGCTGTTTTTT
CASSSQVAGELFF
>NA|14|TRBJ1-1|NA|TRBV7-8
TGTGCCAGCAGCTCCGGGACTGGAAACACTGAAGCTTTCTTT
CASSSGTGNTEAFF
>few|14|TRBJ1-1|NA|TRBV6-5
TGTGCCAGCAGTTCCCAAGTACAGGTAACTGAAGCTTTCTTT
CASSSQVQVTEAFF
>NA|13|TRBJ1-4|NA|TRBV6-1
TGTGCCAGCAGGCCCTCAGAGCCGAGGAAACTGTTTTTT
CASRPSEPRKLFF
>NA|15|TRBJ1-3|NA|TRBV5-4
TGTGCCAGCAGCTTGGATAGTTCGGGGGGAAACACCATATATTTT
CASSLDSSGGNTIYF
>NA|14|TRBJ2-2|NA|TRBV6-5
TGTGCCAGCAGTTTTAGTGTCGCGACCGGGGAGCTGTTTTTT
CASSFSVATGELFF